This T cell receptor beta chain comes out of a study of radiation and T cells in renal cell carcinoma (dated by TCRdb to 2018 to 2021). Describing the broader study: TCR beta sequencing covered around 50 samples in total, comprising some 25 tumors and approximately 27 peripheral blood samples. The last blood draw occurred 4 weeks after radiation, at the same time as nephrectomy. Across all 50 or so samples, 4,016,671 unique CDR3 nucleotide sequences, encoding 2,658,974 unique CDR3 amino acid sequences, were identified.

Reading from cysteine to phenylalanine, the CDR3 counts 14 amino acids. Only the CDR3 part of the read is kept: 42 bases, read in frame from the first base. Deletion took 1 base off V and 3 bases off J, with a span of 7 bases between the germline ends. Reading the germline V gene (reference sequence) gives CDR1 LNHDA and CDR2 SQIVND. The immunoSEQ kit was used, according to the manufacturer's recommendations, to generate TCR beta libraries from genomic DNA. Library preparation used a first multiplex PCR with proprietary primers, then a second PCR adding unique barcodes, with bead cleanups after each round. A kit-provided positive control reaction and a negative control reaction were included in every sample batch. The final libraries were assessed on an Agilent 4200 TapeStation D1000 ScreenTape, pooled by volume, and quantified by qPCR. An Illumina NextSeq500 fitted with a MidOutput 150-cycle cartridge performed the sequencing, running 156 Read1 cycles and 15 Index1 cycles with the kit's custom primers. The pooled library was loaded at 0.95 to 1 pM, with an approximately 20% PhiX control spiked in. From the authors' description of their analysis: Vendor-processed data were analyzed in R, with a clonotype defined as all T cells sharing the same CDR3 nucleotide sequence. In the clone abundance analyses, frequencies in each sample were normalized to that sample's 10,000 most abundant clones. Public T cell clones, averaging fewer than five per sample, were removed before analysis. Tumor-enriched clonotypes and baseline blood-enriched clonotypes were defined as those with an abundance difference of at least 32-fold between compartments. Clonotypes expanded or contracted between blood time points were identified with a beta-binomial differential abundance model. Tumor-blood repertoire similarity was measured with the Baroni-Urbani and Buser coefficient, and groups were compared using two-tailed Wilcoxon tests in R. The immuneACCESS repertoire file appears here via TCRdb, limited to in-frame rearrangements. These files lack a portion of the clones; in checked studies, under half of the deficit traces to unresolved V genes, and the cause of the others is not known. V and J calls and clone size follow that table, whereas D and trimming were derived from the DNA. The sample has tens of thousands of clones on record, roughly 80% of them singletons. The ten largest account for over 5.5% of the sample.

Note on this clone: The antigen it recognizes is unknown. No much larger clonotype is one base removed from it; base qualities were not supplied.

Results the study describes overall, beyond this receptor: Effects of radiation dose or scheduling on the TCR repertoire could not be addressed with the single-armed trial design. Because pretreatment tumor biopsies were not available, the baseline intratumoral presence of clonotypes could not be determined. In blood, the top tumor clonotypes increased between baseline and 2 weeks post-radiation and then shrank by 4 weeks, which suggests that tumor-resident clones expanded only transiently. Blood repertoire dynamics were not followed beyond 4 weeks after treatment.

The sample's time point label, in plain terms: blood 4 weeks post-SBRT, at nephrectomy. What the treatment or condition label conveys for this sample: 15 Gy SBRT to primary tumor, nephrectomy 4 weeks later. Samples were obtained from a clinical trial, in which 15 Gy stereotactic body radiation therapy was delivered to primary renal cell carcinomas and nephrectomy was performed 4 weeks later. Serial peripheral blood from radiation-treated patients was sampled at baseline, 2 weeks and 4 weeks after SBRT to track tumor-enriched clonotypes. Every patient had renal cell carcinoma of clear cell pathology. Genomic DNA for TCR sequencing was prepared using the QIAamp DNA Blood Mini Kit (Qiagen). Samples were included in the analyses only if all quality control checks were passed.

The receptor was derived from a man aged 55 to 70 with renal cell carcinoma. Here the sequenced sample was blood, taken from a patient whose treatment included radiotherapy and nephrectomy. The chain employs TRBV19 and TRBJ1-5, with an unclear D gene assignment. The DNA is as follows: TGTGCCAGTAGTATAGGACGGGACAATCAGCCCCAGCATTTT. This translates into CASSIGRDNQPQHF.